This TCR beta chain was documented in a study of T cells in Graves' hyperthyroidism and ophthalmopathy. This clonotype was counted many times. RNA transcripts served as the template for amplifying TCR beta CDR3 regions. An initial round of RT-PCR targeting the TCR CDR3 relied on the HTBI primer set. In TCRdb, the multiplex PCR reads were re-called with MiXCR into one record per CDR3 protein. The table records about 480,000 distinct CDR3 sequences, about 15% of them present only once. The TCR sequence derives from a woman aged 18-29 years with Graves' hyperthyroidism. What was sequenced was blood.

CDR3 bases: TGCGCCAGCAGCGTGACTAGCGGGAGCTCCTACGAGCAGTACTTC. The encoded protein is CASSVTSGSSYEQYF. The genes are TRBV5-1 and TRBJ2-7, with TRBD2 matching over 12 bases. The CDR3 is 15 amino acids. The germline V gene encodes CDR1 SGHRS and CDR2 YFSETQ. The J segment lost 0 bases and the V segment lost 4 bases, leaving 2 bases of the junction unmatched.